Each of the 17 T cell receptor beta chains below was sequenced from the same sample in a study of vaccination and CD4 T cells after COVID-19. Indicated treatment: roughly ten-day PBMC culture with coronavirus spike peptide pools or control peptides (ViraFEST assay). The antigens these receptors bind are not known. With the Oncomine TCR Beta short-read assay, DNA from cultured CD4+ T cells was sequenced. A single record per CDR3 protein comes from TCRdb applying MiXCR to the PCR reads. The sample has 15,000 to 20,000 distinct CDR3 sequences; 51% are singletons. Sample: CD4+ T cells from blood, cultured in vitro, taken before SARS-CoV-2 vaccination. Receptors originate from a human donor who had recovered from COVID-19.

J is TRBJ2-5 and V is TRBV30, with 12 bases lining up with TRBD1. Germline CDR1 and CDR2: GTSNPN and SVGIG (reference sequence). The CDR3 is 15 amino acids. V lost 5 bases to trimming and J lost 5 bases; unmatched junction nucleotides: 9. The CDR3 DNA reads as TGTGCCTGGGCTCCCGGGACAGGGGGCCCGGAGACCCAGTACTTC. This codes for CAWAPGTGGPETQYF.

In DNA, the CDR3 is TGTGCCAGCAGCCCTACGTCGGACTACAATGAGCAGTTCTTC. Protein: CASSPTSDYNEQFF. V and J are TRBV7-3 and TRBJ2-1, with unresolved D. CDR1 is SGHTA and CDR2 is FQGTGA in the germline V gene. Deletions cut 5 bases from V and 3 bases from J, with 11 bases between. CDR3 length: 14 amino acids.

This sequence joins TRBV7-2 and TRBJ1-5, with 8 bases that match TRBD1. CDR3 length: 17 amino acids. CDR1 and CDR2 from the germline V gene are SGHTA and FQGNSA. The V gene end was trimmed by 4 bases and the J gene end by 6 bases; junction bases not matched to a gene: 14. Here the CDR3 DNA reads TGTGCCAGCAGCTCCGAATCCGGGACAGGTAGGGGTCAGCCCCAGCATTTT. It encodes CASSSESGTGRGQPQHF.

This clonotype was counted a few times. The rearrangement joins TRBV20-1 to TRBJ2-1, with D unclear. CDR3 size: 15 residues. V was cut by 3 bases and J by 5 bases, with 17 bases left in between. Per germline, CDR1 DFQATT and CDR2 SNEGSKA (reference sequence). CDR3 protein: CSASRSPNSNNEQFF. Written as DNA, the CDR3 is TGCAGTGCTAGTCGCAGTCCCAACTCTAACAATGAGCAGTTCTTC.

This chain joins TRBV2 and TRBJ2-5, with TRBD2 matching 8 bases. The CDR3 consists of 16 residues. CDR1 and CDR2 from the germline V gene are SNHLY and FYNNEI. After removal of 5 bases from V and 5 bases from J, the junction contained 13 bases not matched to a gene. The CDR3 DNA is TGTGCCAGCAGTCTCACCGGGAGCGGGAGTATGGAGACCCAGTACTTC. Protein product: CASSLTGSGSMETQYF.

This chain connects TRBV7-9 to TRBJ2-5; no clear D gene. Trimming left V 5 bases short and J 5 bases short, with 12 bases between. The CDR3 length is 13 residues. CDR1 and CDR2 (germline): SEHNR, FQNEAQ (reference sequence). CDR3 DNA sequence: TGTGCCAGCAGCCTAACTCCCGCGGAGACCCAGTACTTC. Translation gives CASSLTPAETQYF.

This chain links TRBV27 with TRBJ1-2, with D hard to call. Trimming stripped 3 bases from V and 4 bases from J, with 15 bases between. Germline V gene data show CDR1 as MNHEY and CDR2 as SMNVEV (reference sequence). The CDR3 has 15 residues. The CDR3, as DNA: TGTGCCAGCAGTTTTTATGTCGGGGAACCCTATGGCTACACCTTC. Residues: CASSFYVGEPYGYTF.

The V call is TRBV20-1, the J call TRBJ2-1, with a weak D call TRBD2 (6 bases). Germline V gene sequence: CDR1 DFQATT, CDR2 SNEGSKA (reference sequence). The length of the CDR3 is 16 residues. The germline V and J ends were trimmed by 0 bases and 2 bases, with 14 bases remaining between them. The CDR3 DNA reads TGCAGTGCTAGAGATCCAGAGGGAGGAGCCTACAATGAGCAGTTCTTC. Protein product: CSARDPEGGAYNEQFF.

J is TRBJ2-5 and V is TRBV6-1; 11 nucleotides line up with TRBD2. With V trimmed by 3 bases and J by 7 bases, 10 bases remained unmatched. The CDR3 length is 16 residues. The germline gives CDR1 MNHNS, CDR2 SASEGT. For the CDR3, the DNA is TGTGCCAGCAGTGAGGCTAGCGGGAGGTACCTCGGGACCCAGTACTTC. This codes for CASSEASGRYLGTQYF.

This chain uses TRBV6-2 or TRBV6-3 with TRBJ2-7; D call uncertain. This CDR3 has 13 residues. Trimming took 8 bases from V and 1 from J, leaving 12 bases between them. Germline V gene sequence: CDR1 MNHEY, CDR2 SVGEGT. The CDR3 loop reads CASSERPSYEQYF. The CDR3 bases are TGTGCCAGCTCCGAGAGGCCGTCCTACGAGCAGTACTTC.

The CDR3 reads CATSDPRVLTQYF. The CDR3 nucleotides are TGTGCCACCAGTGACCCCAGGGTTCTTACGCAGTATTTT. V is TRBV24-1 and J is TRBJ2-3; the D gene is possibly TRBD1 (5 bases). From germline, CDR1 is KGHDR and CDR2 SFDVKD. The V gene lost 4 bases and the J gene lost 8 bases, with 12 bases spanning the gap. The CDR3 has 13 amino acids.

In nucleotides, the CDR3 is TGTGCCACCAGCAGAGATCAGGCGTTCGTAGTCACAGATACGCAGTATTTT. Translated: CATSRDQAFVVTDTQYF. The chain links TRBV15 to TRBJ2-3, with no clear D. Trimming took off 0 bases at V and 2 bases at J, with 15 bases between the two ends. CDR3 length equals 17 residues. The germline CDR1 and CDR2 sequences are LNHNV and YYDKDF (reference sequence).

The V call is TRBV7-6, the J call TRBJ2-1; 14 bases fit TRBD2. Losses at the gene ends were 6 bases for V and 8 bases for J; bases not matched to a gene: 12. CDR3 length: 17 amino acids. Germline-derived CDR1 and CDR2 are SGHVS and FNYEAQ. As DNA, the CDR3 is TGTGCCAGCAGGCGCCAAGGGGGGACTAGCGGGAGTGATGAGCAGTTCTTC. Translated, it gives CASRRQGGTSGSDEQFF.

J is TRBJ2-2 and V is TRBV20-1; D gene uncertain. The germline V and J ends were trimmed by 0 bases and 0 bases, with 5 bases remaining between them. Germline loops: CDR1 DFQATT, CDR2 SNEGSKA (reference sequence). There are 14 residues in the CDR3. The CDR3 DNA sequence: TGCAGTGCTAGAGATGGGACGAACACCGGGGAGCTGTTTTTT. This sequence encodes CSARDGTNTGELFF.

This clonotype was seen only a few times. The rearrangement joins TRBV24-1 to TRBJ1-5; TRBD1 aligns across 9 bases. V lost 4 bases, J lost 4 bases, and 7 bases stayed unmatched. Germline V gene data show CDR1 as KGHDR and CDR2 as SFDVKD. The CDR3 is 16 amino acids. The CDR3 DNA sequence: TGTGCCACCAGTGAAGGGACAGGGTGGCATAATCAGCCCCAGCATTTT. Protein: CATSEGTGWHNQPQHF.

The chain combines TRBV9 with TRBJ2-2; D is unclear. The CDR3 consists of 14 residues. CDR1 is SGDLS, CDR2 YYNGEE, per germline. Trimming removed 4 bases at V and 3 bases at J, with 10 bases between. The CDR3 reads CASSLFVDTGELFF. The CDR3 DNA reads TGTGCCAGCAGCCTCTTCGTCGACACCGGGGAGCTGTTTTTT. The full variable domain, rest sourced from reference TRBV9 and TRBJ2-2, is DSGVTQTPKHLITATGQRVTLRCSPRSGDLSVYWYQQSLDQGLQFLIQYYNGEERAKGNILERFSAQQFPDLHSELNLSSLELGDSALYFCASSLFVDTGELFFGEGSRLTVL.

V gene TRBV10-3 combines with J gene TRBJ2-1; 9 positions match TRBD1. Germline CDR1 ENHRY, CDR2 SYGVKD. Trimming at V came to 6 bases and at J to 8 bases, leaving 8 bases not matched to a gene. This CDR3 spans 14 amino acids. The CDR3 DNA sequence: TGTGCCATCAGAGCCGGGACAGGGATGGATGAGCAGTTCTTC. It specifies CAIRAGTGMDEQFF.